What follows are 22 T cell receptor beta chains derived from one specimen sequenced in a study. TCRdb independently ran MiXCR on the 5' RACE reads; one entry per CDR3 protein. The table records about 50,000 distinct CDR3 sequences, roughly 15% of them present only once. Source material: naive CD4+ T cells sorted from blood. Subset meaning: naive CD4+ T cells, CD4+CD45RA+CD25-. These TCRs come from a female donor with breast cancer.

This clonotype was seen many times. V gene TRBV7-2 combines with J gene TRBJ2-5; TRBD2 aligns across 14 bases. This CDR3 contains 16 residues. CDR1 is SGHTA and CDR2 is FQGNSA in the germline V gene. V trimming: 5 bases; J trimming: 9 bases; junction bases outside the gene matches: 11. CDR3 coding DNA: TGTGCCAGCAGCCCCCGACTAGCGGGAGGGTTGGGGGCCCAGTACTTC. Protein: CASSPRLAGGLGAQYF.

The gene calls are TRBV12-3 or TRBV12-4 and TRBJ2-2, with TRBD1 matching 9 bases. V shed 6 bases, J shed 5 bases, and the junction held 7 bases outside the gene matches. The CDR3 is 15 residues long. The CDR3 here is CASSRDRAGTGELFF. The CDR3 DNA sequence: TGTGCCAGCAGCCGGGACAGGGCGGGAACCGGGGAGCTGTTTTTT.

This clonotype has a handful of counts. The CDR3 coding sequence is TGTGCCAGCAGCCAGGGGCAGGGGAGGGTCGGGCAGTACTTC. This sequence encodes CASSQGQGRVGQYF. The chain links TRBV7-9 to TRBJ2-7; weak D call: TRBD2 (7 bases). Trimming pared 5 bases from V and 9 bases from J, leaving 20 bases between. Germline values: CDR1 SEHNR, CDR2 FQNEAQ (reference sequence). The CDR3 spans 14 residues.

The V gene is TRBV6-2 or TRBV6-3, the J gene TRBJ2-7, with D perhaps matching TRBD1 or TRBD2 (5 bases each). Per the germline V gene, CDR1 is MNHEY and CDR2 is SVGEGT. V was clipped by 5 bases and J by 9 bases, with 20 bases between them. The CDR3 consists of 14 residues. DNA for the CDR3: TGTGCCAGCAGTAAAGCCGGGACCCTCTACAGGCAGTACTTC. Its protein is CASSKAGTLYRQYF.

In its sample, this clonotype was seen a few times. V usage is TRBV27 and J usage is TRBJ2-3; D not resolved. From germline, CDR1 is MNHEY and CDR2 SMNVEV (reference sequence). The V end lost 5 bases, the J end lost 9 bases, and 15 bases lay between the germline ends. This CDR3 region has 13 residues. The CDR3, as DNA: TGTGCCAGCAGTCTCTCCTTCTCGGTAACGCAGTATTTT. Encoded protein: CASSLSFSVTQYF.

This clonotype was detected only a few times. The conserved final phenylalanine or tryptophan is absent from the CDR3, which likely points to a read error. No DNA is shown, since the ends of the CDR3 on it are uncertain; the CDR3 is the one TCRdb lists. The V call is TRBV5-6, the J call TRBJ2-3; the D call TRBD2 from the table was never checked on the DNA. Germline assignment: CDR1 SGHDT and CDR2 YYEEEE. The CDR3 length equals 13 residues, ends included. The CDR3 loop is CASSPWGLAPLPR.

This clonotype was found a few times. This chain connects TRBV2 to TRBJ1-2; D is uncertain. CDR3 length: 13 amino acids. Per the germline V gene, CDR1 is SNHLY and CDR2 is FYNNEI. The germline V and J ends were trimmed by 3 bases and 2 bases, with 7 bases remaining between them. The CDR3: CASSEGGNYGYTF. The CDR3 nucleotides read TGTGCCAGCAGTGAGGGAGGCAACTATGGCTACACCTTC.

The chain joins TRBV4-2 to TRBJ2-1; no definite D call. Trimming cost V 4 bases and J 5 bases, with 9 bases left between them. Looked up from germline, CDR1 is LGHNA and CDR2 is YNFKEQ. This CDR3 has 13 residues. The CDR3 DNA sequence: TGTGCCAGCAGCCCCCTCGAGGACAATGAGCAGTTCTTC. It specifies CASSPLEDNEQFF.

For this clonotype: A much larger clone differs by one base, so this may be a read error. Given the absence of the conserved phenylalanine or tryptophan at the CDR3 end, a read error is likely. V and J are TRBV5-1 and TRBJ1-1; 8 bases match TRBD1. With 4 bases clipped from V and 5 bases from J, the junction kept 7 bases outside the gene matches. The CDR3 covers 14 residues. Germline CDR1 and CDR2: SGHRS and YFSETQ. CDR3 sequence: CASSNGQGRTEAFL. The CDR3 DNA reads as TGCGCCAGCAGCAACGGACAGGGAAGAACTGAAGCTTTCTTG.

This clonotype was observed a single time. This chain links TRBV12-3 or TRBV12-4 with TRBJ1-1; maybe TRBD1 (6 bases). The V end was cut by 8 bases, the J end by 4 bases, with 20 bases between. This CDR3 has 15 residues. The CDR3 region is CASGLNRDFGTEAFF. CDR3 DNA sequence: TGTGCCAGCGGTCTCAACAGGGATTTCGGCACTGAAGCTTTCTTT.

The CDR3, as DNA: TGTGCCAGCTCATCCGGGACAAGGAATAATTCACCCCTCCACTTT. It is translated as CASSSGTRNNSPLHF. The chain links TRBV18 to TRBJ1-6; D might be TRBD1 (6 bases). The ends were cut back, 5 bases at V and 5 bases at J, with 13 bases in the middle. Germline CDR1 reads KGHSH; CDR2 reads LQKENI. The CDR3 runs to 15 residues.

On this clonotype: The germline gene is not matched at one end of the junction; a read error may be the cause. The chain links TRBV12-3 or TRBV12-4 to TRBJ2-3; 7 bases fit TRBD1. The CDR3 length is 18 residues. CDR3 in DNA: TGTGCCGGCAGTTTGTCGCTTTTAGGGGACAGAAGCACAGATACGCAGTATTTT. It yields the protein CAGSLSLLGDRSTDTQYF.

This clonotype was detected a few times. This chain connects TRBV18 to TRBJ2-1; tentative D call: TRBD2 (6 bases). Germline values: CDR1 KGHSH, CDR2 LQKENI. The ends were cut back, 4 bases at V and 1 base at J, with 14 bases in the middle. CDR3 length: 16 residues. The CDR3 is CASSLTGAGSYNEQFF. The CDR3, as DNA: TGTGCCAGCTCACTGACCGGAGCGGGTTCCTACAATGAGCAGTTCTTC.

This clonotype was seen only a few times. This chain connects TRBV4-2 to TRBJ1-1, with D tentatively TRBD1 (5 bases). V gave up 0 bases and J gave up 5 bases, with 13 bases separating them. This CDR3 is built from 15 residues. CDR1 and CDR2 from the germline V gene are LGHNA and YNFKEQ. CDR3 loop: CASSQDPQGDTEAFF. The CDR3 nucleotides are TGTGCCAGCAGCCAAGATCCCCAGGGAGATACTGAAGCTTTCTTT.

This clonotype came up many times. CDR3 loop: CSVGAGGYEQYF. The CDR3 DNA reads TGCAGCGTTGGGGCAGGGGGCTACGAGCAGTACTTC. The chain carries TRBV29-1 and TRBJ2-7; TRBD1 matches 7 bases. Germline CDR1 reads SQVTM; CDR2 reads ANQGSEA. CDR3 length equals 12 residues. V lost 4 bases and J lost 3; bases outside the gene matches: 3.

Note on this clonotype: Possible read error: a much larger clone is one base away. The rearrangement links TRBV6-5 to TRBJ2-5, with D perhaps matching TRBD1 (6 bases). Germline CDR1 is MNHEY and CDR2 is SVGAGI. V was trimmed by 5 bases and J by 4 bases, leaving 14 bases between them. The CDR3 sequence is 14 residues long. The CDR3: CASSHSTGRETQYF. CDR3 bases: TGTGCCAGCAGTCATAGTACAGGGAGAGAGACCCAGTACTTC.

DNA of the CDR3: TGTGCCAGCAGCCCTCTAAGCGGGAGAGGCTACGAGCAGTACTTC. Translation gives CASSPLSGRGYEQYF. J is TRBJ2-7 and V is TRBV7-2; TRBD2 aligns across 8 bases. The V and J ends lost 5 bases and 3 bases, in that order; junction bases with no gene match: 9. CDR3 length equals 15 residues. CDR1 and CDR2 from the germline V gene are SGHTA and FQGNSA.

The chain joins TRBV24-1 to TRBJ2-5, with D maybe TRBD1 (5 bases). Looked up from germline, CDR1 is KGHDR and CDR2 is SFDVKD. This CDR3 is built from 12 residues. The V and J ends lost 2 bases and 5 bases respectively, with 5 bases between them. CDR3 DNA sequence: TGTGCCACCAGTGATTCAGGGGAGACCCAGTACTTC. It yields the protein CATSDSGETQYF.

This clonotype was observed a few times. The chain uses TRBV20-1 and TRBJ2-3; the match to TRBD2 covers 11 bases. Germline CDR1 and CDR2: DFQATT and SNEGSKA (reference sequence). This CDR3 has 16 residues. The V and J ends lost 6 bases and 7 bases, in that order; junction bases with no gene match: 15. CDR3 in amino acids: CSAPSQASGGINTQYF. The CDR3 DNA is TGCAGTGCGCCGAGCCAGGCTAGCGGGGGGATTAATACGCAGTATTTT.

This chain uses TRBV20-1 with TRBJ1-1; perhaps TRBD1 as D (5 bases). Germline V gene lookup returns CDR1 DFQATT and CDR2 SNEGSKA (reference sequence). V was trimmed by 6 bases and J by 3 bases, leaving 17 bases between them. CDR3 length: 14 residues. DNA of the CDR3: TGCAGTGCGGGACGGACTGGGTGGGACACTGAAGCTTTCTTT. This gives the protein CSAGRTGWDTEAFF.

The chain uses TRBV20-1 and TRBJ2-1, with TRBD2 matching 8 bases. The germline gives CDR1 DFQATT, CDR2 SNEGSKA (reference sequence). With 6 bases clipped from V and 8 bases from J, the junction kept 12 bases outside the gene matches. The CDR3 contains 14 residues. The CDR3 nucleotides are TGCAGTGCGATCGGGGGGGCCTCTGATGATGAGCAGTTCTTC. Amino acid sequence: CSAIGGASDDEQFF.

The chain links TRBV6-5 to TRBJ1-4; TRBD1 is a possible D gene (5 bases). There are 13 residues in the CDR3. CDR1 is MNHEY and CDR2 is SVGAGI in the germline V gene. The ends were cut back, 5 bases at V and 6 bases at J, with 10 bases in the middle. DNA of the CDR3: TGTGCCAGCAGTCTCAGGGTCCATGAAAAACTGTTTTTT. Translating it yields CASSLRVHEKLFF.